The 25 T cell receptor beta chains below were found in one sample sequenced in a study of blood T cell repertoires in COVID-19. Sequenced by immunoSEQ multiplex PCR; TCRdb stores in-frame clones only, minus some. The top ten hold under 20% of the sample, which has about 34,000 clones, approximately 77% seen once. Sequencing was carried out using peripheral blood. These receptors were collected from a human donor in a cohort sampled during active COVID-19.

The rearrangement joins TRBV7-2 to TRBJ1-2; no firm D call. With 8 bases removed from V and 2 bases from J, the gap between germline ends came to 15 bases. CDR3 length: 14 residues. The germline CDR1 and CDR2 sequences are SGHTA and FQGNSA. CDR3 in amino acids: CASSTLRSNYGYTF. The CDR3 DNA reads as TGTGCCAGCTCCACTTTACGGTCCAACTATGGCTACACCTTC.

The chain employs TRBV6-5 and TRBJ2-1, with 7 positions matching TRBD1. Germline values: CDR1 MNHEY, CDR2 SVGAGI. The J segment lost 10 bases and the V segment lost 2 bases, leaving 11 bases of the junction unmatched. This CDR3 is built from 15 residues. The CDR3 loop is CASSYETGLLGEQFF. The CDR3 region has the DNA TGTGCCAGCAGTTACGAGACAGGGTTGTTGGGCGAGCAGTTCTTC.

V is TRBV7-2 and J is TRBJ2-1, with 7 nucleotides matching TRBD2. J gave up 6 bases and V 1 base, and 9 bases lay outside the gene matches. Germline CDR1 and CDR2: SGHTA and FQGNSA. The CDR3 extends over 16 amino acids. The CDR3 DNA follows: TGTGCCAGCAGCTTAGGTATGGCGGGAGCAGGCAATGAGCAGTTCTTC. Its protein is CASSLGMAGAGNEQFF.

The CDR3 protein is CAWTKGAINEKLFF. For the CDR3, the DNA is TGTGCCTGGACTAAGGGAGCCATTAATGAAAAACTGTTTTTT. The chain joins TRBV30 to TRBJ1-4; D is unresolved. The CDR3 is made up of 14 amino acids. The ends were cut back, 4 bases at V and 4 bases at J, with 13 bases in the middle. Germline CDR1 GTSNPN, CDR2 SVGIG (reference sequence).

The V and J genes are TRBV6-2 or TRBV6-3 and TRBJ2-7, with TRBD2 matching 7 bases. V lost 5 bases to trimming and J lost 5 bases; unmatched junction nucleotides: 12. This CDR3 spans 15 amino acids. Germline assignment: CDR1 MNHEY and CDR2 SVGEGT. For the CDR3, the DNA is TGTGCCAGCAGTCGAGGGAGGGAGGGCCGTAACGAGCAGTACTTC. Its protein is CASSRGREGRNEQYF.

A few counts support this clone. The chain has TRBV11-3 and TRBJ2-2; D is undetermined. V was shortened by 2 bases and J by 1 base, with 2 bases between the two germline ends. Germline values: CDR1 SGHNT, CDR2 YENEEA. There are 13 residues in the CDR3. In DNA form, the CDR3 reads TGTGCCAGCAGCTTACTGAACACCGGGGAGCTGTTTTTT. This translates into CASSLLNTGELFF.

This chain connects TRBV6-2 or TRBV6-3 to TRBJ2-1; a possible D gene is TRBD2 (6 bases). The germline V and J ends were trimmed by 5 bases and 0 bases, with 17 bases remaining between them. Germline V gene data show CDR1 as MNHEY and CDR2 as SVGEGT. This CDR3 contains 17 residues. CDR3 loop: CASSQRRGTSSYNEQFF. Here the CDR3 DNA reads TGTGCCAGCAGTCAACGACGAGGGACTTCCTCCTACAATGAGCAGTTCTTC.

This chain uses TRBV7-6 with TRBJ2-7; weak D call: TRBD1 (6 bases). The V end was cut by 2 bases, the J end by 4 bases, with 9 bases between. This CDR3 spans 13 amino acids. Germline V gene lookup returns CDR1 SGHVS and CDR2 FNYEAQ. CDR3 protein: CASSLRDTYEQYF. As DNA, the CDR3 is TGTGCCAGCAGCTTAAGGGACACTTACGAGCAGTACTTC.

This clone was observed a handful of times. The chain links TRBV6-2 or TRBV6-3 to TRBJ1-1, with 10 bases identical to TRBD1. Germline CDR1 and CDR2: MNHEY and SVGEGT. After removal of 0 bases from V and 0 bases from J, the junction contained 7 bases not matched to a gene. This CDR3 is built from 18 residues. CDR3 nucleotides: TGTGCCAGCAGTTACTCGAGGGACAGGGGCCCACTGAACACTGAAGCTTTCTTT. This gives the protein CASSYSRDRGPLNTEAFF.

V and J are TRBV18 and TRBJ1-1; D ambiguous. Germline lookup yields CDR1 KGHSH and CDR2 LQKENI. V was cut by 0 bases and J by 5 bases, with 7 bases left in between. The length of the CDR3 is 13 residues. DNA of the CDR3: TGTGCCAGCTCACCACCGGGCGGGACTGAAGCTTTCTTT. The encoded protein is CASSPPGGTEAFF.

J is TRBJ1-2 and V is TRBV28, with 7 bases matching TRBD1. The CDR3 covers 12 residues. Looked up from germline, CDR1 is MDHEN and CDR2 is SYDVKM. V lost 5 bases and J lost 8; bases outside the gene matches: 5. The CDR3 here is CASSLRDSGYTF. The CDR3 DNA sequence: TGTGCCAGCAGTCTACGGGACAGCGGCTACACCTTC.

The rearrangement uses TRBV7-8 and TRBJ2-2, with 7 bases matching TRBD1. After removal of 2 bases from V and 7 bases from J, the junction contained 10 bases not matched to a gene. CDR1 and CDR2 (germline): SGHVS, FQNEAQ. The CDR3 covers 16 residues. The CDR3 protein is CASSLRLVQGVGELFF. CDR3 nucleotide sequence: TGTGCCAGCAGCTTAAGACTGGTGCAGGGGGTCGGGGAGCTGTTTTTT. Looking up the rest from reference TRBV7-8 and TRBJ2-2 gives the full variable domain: GAGVSQSPRYKVAKRGQDVALRCDPISGHVSLFWYQQALGQGPEFLTYFQNEAQLDKSGLPSDRFFAERPEGSVSTLKIQRTQQEDSAVYLCASSLRLVQGVGELFFGEGSRLTVL.

The rearrangement links TRBV6-5 to TRBJ2-3; D unclear. V was clipped by 2 bases and J by 1 base, with 4 bases between them. The CDR3 is made up of 13 amino acids. Germline-derived CDR1 and CDR2 are MNHEY and SVGAGI. CDR3 residues: CASSYPGTDTQYF. The CDR3 coding sequence is TGTGCCAGCAGTTACCCGGGCACAGATACGCAGTATTTT.

The chain recombines TRBV30 with TRBJ2-4; the match to TRBD2 covers 7 bases. V lost 1 base to trimming and J lost 7 bases; unmatched junction nucleotides: 4. The CDR3 is 13 amino acids. Germline V gives CDR1 GTSNPN, CDR2 SVGIG (reference sequence). In DNA, the CDR3 is TGTGCCTGGAGTGGGGGGGGAAGGAACATTCAGTACTTC. It encodes CAWSGGGRNIQYF.

The chain employs TRBV5-6 and TRBJ1-4; D unresolved. This CDR3 is 14 amino acids long. Trimming stripped 1 base from V and 8 bases from J, with 12 bases between. CDR1 and CDR2 from the germline V gene are SGHDT and YYEEEE. Written as DNA, the CDR3 is TGTGCCAGCAGCTTGTTCTCCCGGGAAGAAAAACTGTTTTTT. Residues: CASSLFSREEKLFF.

A few counts support this clone. The J gene is TRBJ1-2, the V gene TRBV15; D is perhaps TRBD1 (6 bases). Deletions cut 3 bases from V and 2 bases from J, with 22 bases between. The CDR3 spans 18 residues. CDR1 is LNHNV and CDR2 is YYDKDF in the germline V gene (reference sequence). CDR3 amino acids: CATSSRPGHPTRNYGYTF. The CDR3 DNA is TGTGCCACCAGCAGTCGACCGGGACACCCGACCCGCAACTATGGCTACACCTTC.

CDR3 region: CASSSTIALAGLTGELFF. CDR3 DNA sequence: TGTGCCAGCAGCTCAACTATCGCACTAGCGGGCCTCACCGGGGAGCTGTTTTTT. V is TRBV7-8 and J is TRBJ2-2; 9 nucleotides match TRBD2. Germline assignment: CDR1 SGHVS and CDR2 FQNEAQ. V trimming: 4 bases; J trimming: 4 bases; junction bases outside the gene matches: 13. CDR3 size: 18 residues. Supplemented by reference TRBV7-8 and TRBJ2-2, the full variable domain reads GAGVSQSPRYKVAKRGQDVALRCDPISGHVSLFWYQQALGQGPEFLTYFQNEAQLDKSGLPSDRFFAERPEGSVSTLKIQRTQQEDSAVYLCASSSTIALAGLTGELFFGEGSRLTVL.

The chain joins TRBV11-2 to TRBJ2-3; D gene unclear. Germline V gene lookup returns CDR1 SGHAT and CDR2 FQNNGV. The length of the CDR3 is 15 residues. Trimming took 5 bases from V and 0 from J, leaving 12 bases between them. CDR3 region: CASSPPSPSTDTQYF. The CDR3 coding sequence is TGTGCCAGCAGCCCCCCTTCCCCTAGCACAGATACGCAGTATTTT.

This chain connects TRBV13 to TRBJ1-1; unclear D gene. Trimming left V 4 bases short and J 1 base short, with 7 bases between. The CDR3 is 13 residues long. From germline, CDR1 is PRHDT and CDR2 FYEKMQ (reference sequence). The CDR3 is CASSSGANTEAFF. The DNA for the CDR3 is TGTGCCAGCAGCTCCGGAGCGAACACTGAAGCTTTCTTT.

V usage is TRBV20-1 and J usage is TRBJ2-7; 12 bases agree with TRBD2. V shed 3 bases, J shed 6 bases, and the junction held 9 bases outside the gene matches. Germline-derived CDR1 and CDR2 are DFQATT and SNEGSKA (reference sequence). This CDR3 comprises 15 residues. The DNA for the CDR3 is TGCAGTGCTAGTCGCCCTAGCGGGAGGGCGATCGAGCAGTACTTC. This sequence encodes CSASRPSGRAIEQYF.

The V gene is TRBV10-3, the J gene TRBJ2-7, with D perhaps TRBD1 (6 bases). Trimming took 0 bases from V and 5 from J, leaving 8 bases between them. CDR3 length: 13 residues. Germline V gene sequence: CDR1 ENHRY, CDR2 SYGVKD. The CDR3 reads CAISESSGDEQYF. DNA for the CDR3: TGTGCCATCAGTGAGTCATCAGGGGACGAGCAGTACTTC.

The chain is built from TRBV15 and TRBJ1-2; perhaps TRBD1 as D (5 bases). Trimming left V 4 bases short and J 5 bases short, with 11 bases between. The CDR3 has 13 residues. Per the germline V gene, CDR1 is LNHNV and CDR2 is YYDKDF (reference sequence). The CDR3 sequence: CATSTGGRYGYTF. The CDR3 DNA sequence: TGTGCCACCAGCACGGGGGGAAGGTATGGCTACACCTTC.

This sequence joins TRBV7-3 and TRBJ1-1; D possibly corresponds to TRBD1 (5 bases). The CDR3 sequence is 14 residues long. Deletions cut 0 bases from V and 6 bases from J, with 11 bases between. The V gene's germline CDR1 is SGHTA and CDR2 FQGTGA. CDR3: CASSLTEGISEAFF. The CDR3 DNA sequence: TGTGCCAGCAGCTTAACGGAGGGGATCTCTGAAGCTTTCTTT.

This clone appeared a few times. The rearrangement uses TRBV7-9 and TRBJ2-2, with D possibly being TRBD2 (6 bases). The CDR3 sequence is 16 residues long. The ends were cut back, 4 bases at V and 0 bases at J, with 12 bases in the middle. Germline V gene sequence: CDR1 SEHNR, CDR2 FQNEAQ (reference sequence). CDR3 residues: CASSYPGTANTGELFF. CDR3 sequence (DNA): TGTGCCAGCAGCTACCCCGGGACTGCGAACACCGGGGAGCTGTTTTTT.

V and J are TRBV13 and TRBJ2-7, with D possibly TRBD1 on 5 matching bases. The CDR3 runs to 13 residues. Germline CDR1 reads PRHDT; CDR2 reads FYEKMQ (reference sequence). V lost 0 bases, J lost 10 bases, and 13 bases lay in between. As DNA, the CDR3 is TGTGCCAGCAGCTTAGGCCAGGGTAGAGGACAGTACTTC. Translating it yields CASSLGQGRGQYF.